This T cell receptor (beta chain) appears in the sequencing data of a study of cytomegalovirus exposure and HLA in healthy donors. Points from the study as a whole: Several V segments, TRBV6-2 and TRBV6-3 among them, could not be told apart and were dropped.

The primer mix had 60 Vbeta and 13 Jbeta primers. TCRdb's table, derived via immunoSEQ multiplex PCR, lists solely in-frame clones and lacks some. The table lists over 150,000 clones, around four fifths of them singletons, with 1% in the top ten. Losses at the gene ends were 0 bases for V and 11 bases for J; bases not matched to a gene: 8. CDR1 and CDR2 (germline): SGHRS, YFSETQ. The CDR3 has 14 residues. Remarks on this clone: No antigen is known for it.

The sample taken for sequencing was PBMCs. The chain is built from TRBV5-1 and TRBJ1-1, with 9 bases matching TRBD1. The TCR sequence derives from a woman between 50 and 59 years old in good health and CMV-seropositive. The CDR3, as DNA: TGCGCCAGCAGCTTGGAGACAGGGGGGTCGGGTGCTTTCTTT. Protein sequence: CASSLETGGSGAFF.